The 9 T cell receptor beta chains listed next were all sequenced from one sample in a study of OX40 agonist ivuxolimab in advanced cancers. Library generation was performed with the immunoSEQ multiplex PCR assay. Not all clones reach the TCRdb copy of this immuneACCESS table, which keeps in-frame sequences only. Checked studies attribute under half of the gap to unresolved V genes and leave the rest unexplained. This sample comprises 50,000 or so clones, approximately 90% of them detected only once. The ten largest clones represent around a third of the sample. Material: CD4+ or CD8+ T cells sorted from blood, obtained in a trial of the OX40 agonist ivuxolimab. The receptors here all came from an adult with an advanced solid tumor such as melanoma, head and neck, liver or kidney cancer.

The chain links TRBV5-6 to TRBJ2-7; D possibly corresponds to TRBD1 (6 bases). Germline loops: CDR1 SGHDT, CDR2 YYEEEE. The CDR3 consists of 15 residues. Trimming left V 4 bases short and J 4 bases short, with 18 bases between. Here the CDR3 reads CASSLGPGQSYEQYF. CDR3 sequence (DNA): TGTGCCAGCAGCCTGGGCCCAGGACAGAGTTACGAGCAGTACTTC.

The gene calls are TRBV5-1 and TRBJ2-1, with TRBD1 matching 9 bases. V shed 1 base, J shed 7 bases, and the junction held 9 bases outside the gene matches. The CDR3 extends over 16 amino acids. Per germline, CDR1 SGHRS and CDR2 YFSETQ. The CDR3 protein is CASSLRNWTGVNEQFF. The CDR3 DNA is TGCGCCAGCAGCTTGCGCAATTGGACAGGGGTAAATGAGCAGTTCTTC.

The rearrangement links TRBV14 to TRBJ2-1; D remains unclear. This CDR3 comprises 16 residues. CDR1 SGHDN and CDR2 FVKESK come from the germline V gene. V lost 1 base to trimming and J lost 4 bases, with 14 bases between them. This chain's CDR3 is CASSQAKYGQYNEQFF. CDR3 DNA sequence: TGTGCCAGCAGCCAAGCAAAGTATGGCCAGTACAATGAGCAGTTCTTC. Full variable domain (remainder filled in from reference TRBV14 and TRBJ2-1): EAGVTQFPSHSVIEKGQTVTLRCDPISGHDNLYWYRRVMGKEIKFLLHFVKESKQDESGMPNNRFLAERTGGTYSTLKVQPAELEDSGVYFCASSQAKYGQYNEQFFGPGTRLTVL.

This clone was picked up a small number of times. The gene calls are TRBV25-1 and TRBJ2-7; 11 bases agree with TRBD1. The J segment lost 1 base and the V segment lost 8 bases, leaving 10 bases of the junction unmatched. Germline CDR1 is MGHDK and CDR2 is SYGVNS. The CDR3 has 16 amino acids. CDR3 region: CASFGRDRGGSYEQYF. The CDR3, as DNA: TGTGCCAGCTTCGGAAGGGACAGGGGGGGGTCCTACGAGCAGTACTTC.

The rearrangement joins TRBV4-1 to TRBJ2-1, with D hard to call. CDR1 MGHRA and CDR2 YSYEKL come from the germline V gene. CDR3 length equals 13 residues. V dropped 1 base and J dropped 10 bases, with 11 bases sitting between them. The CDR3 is CASSQGPSSEQFF. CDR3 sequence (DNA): TGCGCCAGCAGCCAAGGGCCGTCGTCAGAGCAGTTCTTC.

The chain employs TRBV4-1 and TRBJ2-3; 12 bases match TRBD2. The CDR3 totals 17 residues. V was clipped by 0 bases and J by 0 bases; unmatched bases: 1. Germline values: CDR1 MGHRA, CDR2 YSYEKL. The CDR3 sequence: CASSQDGLAGSTDTQYF. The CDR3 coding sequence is TGCGCCAGCAGCCAAGACGGACTAGCGGGGAGCACAGATACGCAGTATTTT.

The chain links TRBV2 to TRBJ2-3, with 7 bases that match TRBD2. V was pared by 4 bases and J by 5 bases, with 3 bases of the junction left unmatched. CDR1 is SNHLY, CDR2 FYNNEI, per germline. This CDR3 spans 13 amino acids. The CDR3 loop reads CASSGGLEDTQYF. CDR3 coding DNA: TGTGCCAGCAGTGGCGGACTAGAAGATACGCAGTATTTT.

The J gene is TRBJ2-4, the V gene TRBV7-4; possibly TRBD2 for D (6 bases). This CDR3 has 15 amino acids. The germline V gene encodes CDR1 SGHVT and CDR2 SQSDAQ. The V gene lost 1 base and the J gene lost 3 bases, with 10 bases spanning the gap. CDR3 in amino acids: CASSLGGLGKNIQYF. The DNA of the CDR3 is TGTGCCAGCAGCTTAGGGGGACTGGGCAAAAACATTCAGTACTTC.

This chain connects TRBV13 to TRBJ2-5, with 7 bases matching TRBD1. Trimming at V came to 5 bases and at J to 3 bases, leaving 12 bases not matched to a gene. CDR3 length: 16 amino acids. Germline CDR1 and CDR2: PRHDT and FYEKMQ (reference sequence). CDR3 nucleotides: TGTGCCAGCAGCCCACGGGGCTTACAGGGGAAAGAGACCCAGTACTTC. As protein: CASSPRGLQGKETQYF.